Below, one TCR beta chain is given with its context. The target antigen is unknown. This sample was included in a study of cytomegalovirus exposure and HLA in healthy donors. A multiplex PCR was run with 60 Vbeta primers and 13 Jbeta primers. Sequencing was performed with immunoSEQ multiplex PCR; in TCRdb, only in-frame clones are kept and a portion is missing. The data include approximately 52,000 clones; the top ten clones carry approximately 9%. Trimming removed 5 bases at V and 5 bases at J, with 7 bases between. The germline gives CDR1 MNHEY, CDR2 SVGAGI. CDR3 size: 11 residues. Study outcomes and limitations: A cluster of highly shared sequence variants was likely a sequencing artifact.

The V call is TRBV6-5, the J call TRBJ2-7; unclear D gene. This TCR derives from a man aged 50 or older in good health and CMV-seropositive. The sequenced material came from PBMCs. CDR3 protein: CASSAMDEQYF. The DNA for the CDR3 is TGTGCCAGCAGTGCTATGGACGAGCAGTACTTC.